Listed below are T cell receptor beta chains from one sample, sequenced in a study of T cells in Graves' hyperthyroidism and ophthalmopathy. MiXCR was run by TCRdb on the multiplex PCR reads, yielding one entry per CDR3 protein. The table lists more than 550,000 distinct CDR3 sequences, around 19% of them singletons. What was sequenced was blood. These TCRs come from a woman in her 50s with Graves' hyperthyroidism that later progressed to Graves' ophthalmopathy. Both conserved end residues are part of each CDR3. The order of the fields is CDR3 DNA, CDR3 protein, J gene, V gene, clone size, D gene. A D gene is named only where the DNA matches it firmly. Size is stated for part of the rows, as once, few or many counts, or as a class when the clone is expanded.

DNA: TGTGCCAGCAGCCAGCCCCCAGGTGGAGGTCAAGAGACCCAGTACTTC
CDR3: CASSQPPGGGQETQYF
J: TRBJ2-5
V: TRBV3-1
size: many
D: .

DNA: TGTGCCAGCAGAGCGGGAGCGGCGGGAGAGACCCAGTACTTC
CDR3: CASRAGAAGETQYF
J: TRBJ2-5
V: TRBV19
size: .
D: TRBD2

DNA: TGTGCCAGCAGCCAAGCCAGGGGGCAGGAGACCCAGTACTTC
CDR3: CASSQARGQETQYF
J: TRBJ2-5
V: TRBV4-2
size: .
D: TRBD1

DNA: TGCGCCAGCAGCCAAGTTGGGGGCTCCAATGAGCAGTTCTTC
CDR3: CASSQVGGSNEQFF
J: TRBJ2-1
V: TRBV4-1
size: few
D: .

DNA: TGTGCCTGGAGTGTGGGGGGAGGGGAGACCCAGTACTTC
CDR3: CAWSVGGGETQYF
J: TRBJ2-5
V: TRBV30
size: .
D: TRBD2

DNA: TGTGCCTGGAGTGTATCAGGGCTCTATGGCTACACCTTC
CDR3: CAWSVSGLYGYTF
J: TRBJ1-2
V: TRBV30
size: many
D: .

DNA: TGTGCCAGCAGTTTGGTAAGGGGGAGCTCACCCCTCCACTTT
CDR3: CASSLVRGSSPLHF
J: TRBJ1-6
V: TRBV12-3/TRBV12-4
size: many
D: .

DNA: TGCAGTGCTAGAGATGCGGGGGGGCCGACAGATACGCAGTATTTT
CDR3: CSARDAGGPTDTQYF
J: TRBJ2-3
V: TRBV20-1
size: many
D: TRBD2

DNA: TGTGCCAGCATTCCAGGCCGAATGAACACTGAAGCTTTCTTT
CDR3: CASIPGRMNTEAFF
J: TRBJ1-1
V: TRBV6-1
size: many
D: .

DNA: TGTGCCAGCTCACAGAGACAGCCCAGCACAGATACGCAGTATTTT
CDR3: CASSQRQPSTDTQYF
J: TRBJ2-3
V: TRBV18
size: many
D: .

DNA: TGTGCCAGCAGTTACCTGGGATTGGGAGAGACCCAGTACTTC
CDR3: CASSYLGLGETQYF
J: TRBJ2-5
V: TRBV6-5
size: .
D: .

DNA: TGTGCCAGCAGTTTTAAGCAGGGGGCCGGCACTGAAGCTTTCTTT
CDR3: CASSFKQGAGTEAFF
J: TRBJ1-1
V: TRBV12-3/TRBV12-4
size: many
D: TRBD1

DNA: TGTGCCAGTAGCACCAAGTTGCCCTCGGTGAGCACCGGGGAGCTGTTTTTT
CDR3: CASSTKLPSVSTGELFF
J: TRBJ2-2
V: TRBV19
size: few
D: .

DNA: TGTGCCAGCAGCTTCACACCTACTACTGGAAACACCATATATTTT
CDR3: CASSFTPTTGNTIYF
J: TRBJ1-3
V: TRBV11-2
size: .
D: .

DNA: TGTGCCAGCAGCACTTCCGGGACTACCGAAGAGACCCAGTACTTC
CDR3: CASSTSGTTEETQYF
J: TRBJ2-5
V: TRBV7-2
size: .
D: TRBD2

DNA: TGTGCCAGCAGCCAAGGGGGCGGGGGGGCCGGAGATACGCAGTATTTT
CDR3: CASSQGGGGAGDTQYF
J: TRBJ2-3
V: TRBV3-1
size: many
D: TRBD2

DNA: TGTGCCAGCAGCTTGGGCGTTACACGTTACAACTCTGGGGCCAACGTCCTGACTTTC
CDR3: CASSLGVTRYNSGANVLTF
J: TRBJ2-6
V: TRBV5-6
size: .
D: .

DNA: TGTGCCAGCATGCAGGAGCCTTTTGATACGCAGTATTTT
CDR3: CASMQEPFDTQYF
J: TRBJ2-3
V: TRBV3-1
size: .
D: .

DNA: TGCGCCAGCAGCCAGAGCACGGGGGGCCCCCACAATGAGCAGTTCTTC
CDR3: CASSQSTGGPHNEQFF
J: TRBJ2-1
V: TRBV4-1
size: once
D: .

DNA: TGCGCCAGCAGCCAAGATTGGCAGGGGTTAAGCTCCTATAATTCACCCCTCCACTTT
CDR3: CASSQDWQGLSSYNSPLHF
J: TRBJ1-6
V: TRBV4-1
size: .
D: .

DNA: TGTGCCAGCAGCCGATGGGACCTCTCCTACGAGCAGTACTTC
CDR3: CASSRWDLSYEQYF
J: TRBJ2-7
V: TRBV3-1
size: many
D: .

DNA: TGTGCCAGCAGCGTAGGGGGGGGTGCGGTTCAGCCCCAGCATTTT
CDR3: CASSVGGGAVQPQHF
J: TRBJ1-5
V: TRBV9
size: .
D: .

DNA: TGTGCCAGCAGTTTATCCTGGGGTGGGGCATCGCCCCAGCATTTT
CDR3: CASSLSWGGASPQHF
J: TRBJ1-5
V: TRBV27
size: few
D: .

DNA: TGTGCCATCAGTGCATCAGTTAGGAGACAGGGATCTAATTCACCCCTCCACTTT
CDR3: CAISASVRRQGSNSPLHF
J: TRBJ1-6
V: TRBV10-3
size: many
D: TRBD1

DNA: TGTGCCAGCAGCCAAGGGTCAAGGGGGCTTCTGAACACCGGGGAGCTGTTTTTT
CDR3: CASSQGSRGLLNTGELFF
J: TRBJ2-2
V: TRBV4-2
size: few
D: TRBD1

DNA: TGTGCCTGGAGTGTACAAAGTGGGTATGGCTATGGCTACACCTTC
CDR3: CAWSVQSGYGYGYTF
J: TRBJ1-2
V: TRBV30
size: few
D: .

DNA: TGTGCCAGCAGCCGACCGAACCAAGAGACCCAGTACTTC
CDR3: CASSRPNQETQYF
J: TRBJ2-5
V: TRBV7-9
size: many
D: .

DNA: TGTGCCAGCAGCGTCCGACCGTACGCTAATGAAAAACTGTTTTTT
CDR3: CASSVRPYANEKLFF
J: TRBJ1-4
V: TRBV9
size: .
D: .

DNA: TGCAGCGTTGATAATGAGGGGGCTAGCAATCAGCCCCAGCATTTT
CDR3: CSVDNEGASNQPQHF
J: TRBJ1-5
V: TRBV29-1
size: few
D: TRBD1